This TCR beta chain was obtained from a study of Ad26.COV2.S vaccination and SARS-CoV-2 variants. Across the whole study: Participants got Ad26.COV2.S intramuscularly, once or twice 56 days apart. General study results and limits: The TCR-based breadth and depth measures might underestimate overall T cell responses. Substantial breadth was reported for post-vaccination spike-specific CD8+ and CD4+ T cells.

A word on this clone: The antigen is unknown.

V shed 5 bases and J shed 3 bases, with 14 bases lying between them. The V gene's germline CDR1 is MDHEN and CDR2 SYDVKM. This CDR3 comprises 14 residues. Treatment specified: around 19 received Ad26.COV2.S at low or high dose, single or two shots; about five received placebo; per-sample allocation not given. Sampling occurred on day 63 after the first vaccine or placebo injection. Boston hosted the donor, who was an adult aged 18-55 years. Sequencing used immunoSEQ multiplex PCR; TCRdb keeps in-frame clones, though not all of them. The sample has fewer than 500,000 clones, approximately 90% seen once.

The chain joins TRBV28 to TRBJ2-7, with D perhaps being TRBD1 or TRBD2 (5 bases each). This sequence was found in a person aged 18-60 years who received the Ad26.COV2.S COVID-19 vaccine or a placebo. Here the sequenced sample was peripheral blood, taken in a trial of Ad26.COV2.S vaccine versus placebo. DNA of the CDR3: TGTGCCAGCAGTCCTTCCGGGACGAGCTACGAGCAGTACTTC. Encoded protein: CASSPSGTSYEQYF.